This entry is about one TCR beta chain. This entry is derived from a study of blood T cell repertoires in COVID-19. Overall study context: Collection of acute and convalescent COVID-19 samples took place in the United States, Italy and Spain. PBMCs, B-cell-depleted T cells, or T cells were the source of the cDNA or gDNA that made up the material.

Per the original data handling: Reference gene primers were amplified, and this amplification served to estimate nucleated cell counts. Repertoires were generated with immunoSEQ multiplex PCR, while TCRdb's copy carries only in-frame clones and drops some. V, J and clone size reflect that table, while D and trimming were determined from the DNA. The data hold about 110,000 clones, with around 92% observed a single time. The CDR3 is 13 amino acids. Germline CDR1 reads MNHNS; CDR2 reads SASEGT. With V trimmed by 2 bases and J by 4 bases, 1 base remained unmatched. The clonotype was recovered from a man aged 35 to 55 with active or convalescent COVID-19. The sample was peripheral blood. The chain carries TRBV6-1 and TRBJ1-1; 7 positions match TRBD1. CDR3 loop: CASSEQGGTEAFF. Here the CDR3 DNA reads TGTGCCAGCAGTGAACAGGGGGGCACTGAAGCTTTCTTT.